This TCR beta chain came from a study of blood T cell repertoires in COVID-19. As for the study in general: COVID-19 samples collected from the United States, Italy and Spain covered acute and convalescent phases. Sample material is recorded as cDNA or gDNA derived from T cells, B-cell-depleted T cells, or PBMCs.

TCRdb's table, derived via immunoSEQ multiplex PCR, lists solely in-frame clones and lacks some. The sample holds roughly 150,000 clones, around 82% seen once. Cohorts were determined from participant-reported clinical history. Recovered participants had two consecutive negative NP/OP PCR tests, healthcare professional clearance, or symptom resolution. V was cut by 5 bases and J by 6 bases, with 26 bases left in between. Germline CDR1 and CDR2: SGHTA and FQGTGA. This CDR3 is 17 amino acids long. The sequencing input was PBMCs or T cells enriched from blood (not recorded which). The clonotype was recovered from a man in his 60s who had recovered from COVID-19. The gene calls are TRBV7-3 and TRBJ2-7, with D possibly matching TRBD1 (5 bases). The CDR3 sequence is CASSPKGRGYPHTEQYF. The CDR3 region has the DNA TGTGCCAGCAGCCCGAAGGGTAGGGGTTATCCCCATACCGAGCAGTACTTC.